One and the same sample provided the 7 T cell receptor beta chains below, sequenced in a study of blood T cell repertoires in COVID-19. Data came from immunoSEQ multiplex PCR; TCRdb stores just in-frame clones and leaves some out. This sample yields some 240,000 clones, of which 84% are seen a single time; approximately 1.3% belongs to the top ten. The sample was peripheral blood. Receptors originate from a woman in her thirties or forties who had recovered from COVID-19.

The CDR3 sequence: CASYGGSGANVLTF. CDR3 nucleotide sequence: TGCGCCAGCTACGGGGGCTCTGGGGCCAACGTCCTGACTTTC. The chain recombines TRBV10-1 with TRBJ2-6; maybe TRBD2 (6 bases). V lost 8 bases and J lost 0, with 8 bases in between. The CDR3 length is 14 residues. CDR1 and CDR2 from the germline V gene are WNHNN and SYGVQD (reference sequence).

The genes are TRBV27 and TRBJ1-2, with 7 bases fitting TRBD1. V shed 5 bases, J shed 6 bases, and the junction held 9 bases outside the gene matches. Germline values: CDR1 MNHEY, CDR2 SMNVEV (reference sequence). The CDR3 runs to 14 residues. As DNA, the CDR3 is TGTGCCAGCAGTCCTCGGACAGGTGGCGATGGCTACACCTTC. Residues: CASSPRTGGDGYTF.

The J gene is TRBJ1-3, the V gene TRBV15; D unclear. The CDR3 consists of 15 residues. V was shortened by 2 bases and J by 0 bases, with 8 bases between the two germline ends. Germline V CDR1 and CDR2: LNHNV, YYDKDF (reference sequence). In DNA form, the CDR3 reads TGTGCCACCAGCAGACTACAGAGCTCTGGAAACACCATATATTTT. It yields the protein CATSRLQSSGNTIYF.

V and J are TRBV7-9 and TRBJ1-5; D perhaps matches TRBD1 (5 bases). Germline V gives CDR1 SEHNR, CDR2 FQNEAQ (reference sequence). V was clipped by 5 bases and J by 1 base, with 15 bases between them. The CDR3 runs to 16 residues. The DNA of the CDR3 is TGTGCCAGCAGCGTAACAGGACCTTCCAGCAATCAGCCCCAGCATTTT. It translates to CASSVTGPSSNQPQHF.

The gene calls are TRBV5-1 and TRBJ1-1, with D uncertain. The CDR3 extends over 14 amino acids. Germline V lookup: CDR1 SGHRS, CDR2 YFSETQ. Trimming shortened V by 6 bases and J by 0 bases, and 12 bases separated the two germline ends. CDR3 sequence: CASTPISLNTEAFF. In DNA, the CDR3 is TGCGCCAGCACCCCAATCAGTTTGAACACTGAAGCTTTCTTT. The whole variable domain, remainder taken from reference TRBV5-1 and TRBJ1-1, is KAGVTQTPRYLIKTRGQQVTLSCSPISGHRSVSWYQQTPGQGLQFLFEYFSETQRNKGNFPGRFSGRQFSNSRSEMNVSTLELGDSALYLCASTPISLNTEAFFGQGTRLTVV.

In its sample, this clone was seen a few times. This chain links TRBV13 with TRBJ1-1, with D maybe TRBD1 (6 bases). With 2 bases removed from V and 1 base from J, the gap between germline ends came to 11 bases. The CDR3 is made up of 15 amino acids. The germline V gene encodes CDR1 PRHDT and CDR2 FYEKMQ (reference sequence). CDR3 nucleotide sequence: TGTGCCAGCAGCTTAAAGCAGGGGAAGAACACTGAAGCTTTCTTT. It is translated as CASSLKQGKNTEAFF.

The chain links TRBV2 to TRBJ1-1; 9 nucleotides match TRBD1. The V segment lost 8 bases and the J segment 4 bases; nucleotides outside the gene matches: 17. The CDR3 runs to 17 residues. Looked up from germline, CDR1 is SNHLY and CDR2 is FYNNEI. The CDR3 here is CASGQGRGRTSGTEAFF. In DNA, the CDR3 is TGTGCCAGCGGACAGGGGAGGGGTAGAACGTCGGGCACTGAAGCTTTCTTT.